This T cell receptor beta chain comes out of a study of blood T cell repertoires in COVID-19. Clones were sequenced by immunoSEQ multiplex PCR, and TCRdb holds only the in-frame ones, with some missing. The sample has roughly 200,000 clones, around 90% seen once. This CDR3 region has 14 residues. From germline, CDR1 is SGDLS and CDR2 YYNGEE. The germline V and J ends were trimmed by 4 bases and 0 bases, with 10 bases remaining between them. The gene calls are TRBV9 and TRBJ1-1, with D unresolved. The sample was peripheral blood. This receptor was taken from a man aged 40-50 years with acute or convalescent COVID-19. This chain's CDR3 is CASSKSQVNTEAFF. CDR3 DNA: TGTGCCAGCAGCAAAAGTCAGGTGAACACTGAAGCTTTCTTT.